Below, 24 T cell receptor beta chains from the same sample are listed, as sequenced in a study of T-cell reconstitution after alpha-beta-depleted transplantation in children. A TCRbeta library incorporating unique molecular identifiers was prepared. MiXCR was run by TCRdb on the PCR reads, yielding one entry per CDR3 protein. Of roughly 590,000 distinct CDR3 sequences listed, around 17% were seen once; the top ten hold about 1.1%. This specimen consisted of PBMCs from the stem cell graft donor, obtained from the stem cell graft. The receptors were gathered from a human donor who donated a stem cell graft to a child with acute myeloid leukemia.

This clonotype was found many times. The chain joins TRBV20-1 to TRBJ1-6; 10 nucleotides line up with TRBD1. The CDR3 covers 15 residues. Germline V gene lookup returns CDR1 DFQATT and CDR2 SNEGSKA (reference sequence). The V and J ends lost 4 bases and 7 bases, in that order; junction bases with no gene match: 7. The CDR3 reads CSAKDGTGDNSPLHF. The CDR3 DNA is TGCAGTGCTAAGGACGGGACAGGGGACAATTCACCCCTCCACTTT.

J is TRBJ2-1 and V is TRBV9; no reliable D call. The germline CDR1 and CDR2 sequences are SGDLS and YYNGEE. V was pared by 0 bases and J by 6 bases, with 10 bases between. This CDR3 has 14 amino acids. The CDR3 spells CASSVDSRANEQFF. DNA for the CDR3: TGTGCCAGCAGCGTAGATTCCCGAGCCAATGAGCAGTTCTTC.

This clonotype was observed a handful of times. The DNA for the CDR3 is TGCGCCAGCAGCCGGGGGCCGGGTTTAGAGACCCAGTACTTC. It translates to CASSRGPGLETQYF. V gene TRBV4-3 combines with J gene TRBJ2-5; the D gene is possibly TRBD1 (6 bases). CDR1 and CDR2 from the germline V gene are LGHNA and YSLEER. The V gene lost 4 bases and the J gene lost 4 bases, with 13 bases spanning the gap. The CDR3 extends over 14 amino acids.

Concerning this clonotype itself: The junction differs from germline at one of its ends, possibly a read error. The chain combines TRBV7-6 with TRBJ2-1; D might be TRBD1 (5 bases). The germline V gene has CDR1 SGHVS and CDR2 FNYEAQ. This CDR3 is built from 13 residues. CDR3 region: CASSLGLYNKQFF. The CDR3 DNA reads TGTGCCAGCAGCTTGGGGCTTTACAATAAGCAGTTCTTC.

The chain employs TRBV5-1 and TRBJ1-3; no firm D call. This CDR3 contains 14 residues. Germline V gene lookup returns CDR1 SGHRS and CDR2 YFSETQ. V dropped 1 base and J dropped 0 bases, with 5 bases sitting between them. CDR3 sequence (DNA): TGCGCCAGCAGCTTGAAGTCCTCTGGAAACACCATATATTTT. It encodes CASSLKSSGNTIYF.

This clonotype occurred a few times. The CDR3 sequence is CSARDRPSPNTEAFF. In nucleotides, the CDR3 is TGCAGTGCTAGAGACAGGCCGAGCCCGAACACTGAAGCTTTCTTT. The chain joins TRBV20-1 to TRBJ1-1; D ambiguous. This CDR3 spans 15 amino acids. Trimming cost V 0 bases and J 1 base, with 12 bases left between them. The germline V gene has CDR1 DFQATT and CDR2 SNEGSKA (reference sequence).

This clonotype occurred a few times. The chain combines TRBV7-2 with TRBJ2-7; D is perhaps TRBD2 (6 bases). Germline V gene sequence: CDR1 SGHTA, CDR2 FQGNSA. The CDR3 sequence is 14 residues long. Trimming shortened V by 6 bases and J by 3 bases, and 15 bases separated the two germline ends. The CDR3 here is CASSPPRENYEQYF. The CDR3 nucleotides are TGTGCCAGCAGTCCCCCCCGGGAGAACTACGAGCAGTACTTC.

This clonotype was picked up a small number of times. V usage is TRBV9 and J usage is TRBJ2-7, with D tentatively TRBD1 or TRBD2 (6 bases each). Germline V gene lookup returns CDR1 SGDLS and CDR2 YYNGEE. The CDR3 is 14 amino acids. Trimming removed 1 base at V and 3 bases at J, with 11 bases between. DNA of the CDR3: TGTGCCAGCAGCGTATCCAGGGGAGGCTACGAGCAGTACTTC. Amino acids: CASSVSRGGYEQYF.

V gene TRBV20-1 combines with J gene TRBJ1-6; 7 nucleotides agree with TRBD1. CDR3 length: 13 amino acids. The germline gives CDR1 DFQATT, CDR2 SNEGSKA (reference sequence). CDR3 amino acids: CSGGEIYNSPLHF. The CDR3 DNA reads as TGCTCAGGGGGAGAGATCTATAATTCACCCCTCCACTTT.

This chain links TRBV4-2 with TRBJ2-2, with D perhaps TRBD1 (5 bases). The CDR3 loop spans 15 amino acids. CDR1 LGHNA and CDR2 YNFKEQ come from the germline V gene. Trimming took 0 bases from V and 7 from J, leaving 12 bases between them. CDR3 sequence reads: CASSQEGRVVGELFF. The CDR3 DNA sequence: TGTGCCAGCAGCCAAGAGGGCAGGGTCGTCGGGGAGCTGTTTTTT.

In its sample, this clonotype was seen many times. V usage is TRBV20-1 and J usage is TRBJ2-7; 7 positions agree with TRBD1. Germline CDR1 and CDR2: DFQATT and SNEGSKA (reference sequence). CDR3 size: 12 residues. After removal of 5 bases from V and 1 base from J, the junction contained 2 bases not matched to a gene. CDR3 nucleotides: TGCAGTGCTCAGACAGGGTCCTACGAGCAGTACTTC. Its translation is CSAQTGSYEQYF.

This clonotype occurred many times. In DNA form, the CDR3 reads TGTGCCAGCAGCTTGGGAGGATCCTACAATGAGCAGTTCTTC. It specifies CASSLGGSYNEQFF. This sequence joins TRBV27 and TRBJ2-1, with D possibly TRBD2 on 6 matching bases. Trimming left V 6 bases short and J 1 base short, with 10 bases between. Germline CDR1 and CDR2: MNHEY and SMNVEV (reference sequence). This CDR3 is 14 amino acids long.

This chain uses TRBV20-1 with TRBJ1-3; D is possibly TRBD1 (6 bases). There are 14 residues in the CDR3. The germline V and J ends were trimmed by 3 bases and 9 bases, with 18 bases remaining between them. Germline CDR1 and CDR2: DFQATT and SNEGSKA (reference sequence). CDR3 in DNA: TGCAGTGCTAGCCCGACAGGCCGATCGGGCACCATATATTTT. Protein: CSASPTGRSGTIYF.

This clonotype was counted a few times. The chain has TRBV4-3 and TRBJ1-1; D remains ambiguous. CDR1 LGHNA and CDR2 YSLEER come from the germline V gene. CDR3 length equals 14 residues. Between the trimmed V and J ends, which lost 6 bases and 10 bases, there was a span of 21 bases. The CDR3 region is CASRDLAGSYIAFF. The CDR3 region has the DNA TGCGCCAGCAGAGATCTAGCGGGCTCTTACATAGCTTTCTTT.

In this sample, this clonotype turned up many times. V and J are TRBV10-2 and TRBJ2-7; maybe TRBD1 (6 bases). With 0 bases removed from V and 4 bases from J, the gap between germline ends came to 13 bases. The germline gives CDR1 WSHSY, CDR2 SAAADI. The CDR3 is 15 amino acids. CDR3 in DNA: TGCGCCAGCAGTGAGTCGTGGGGACAACTATACGAGCAGTACGTC. As protein: CASSESWGQLYEQYV.

There are a few counts of this clonotype. The chain links TRBV12-3 or TRBV12-4 to TRBJ2-5; D perhaps matches TRBD2 (5 bases). This CDR3 contains 14 residues. With 3 bases removed from V and 4 bases from J, the gap between germline ends came to 12 bases. CDR3 loop: CASSFISAGETQYF. The CDR3 nucleotides are TGTGCCAGCAGTTTTATATCGGCGGGAGAGACCCAGTACTTC.

In the case of this clonotype: Germline is not matched at one junction end, which may reflect a read error. V is TRBV20-1 and J is TRBJ2-5; D may be TRBD1 (5 bases). This CDR3 has 15 residues. Germline values: CDR1 DFQATT, CDR2 SNEGSKA (reference sequence). This CDR3 is CSAPKGAAVQQTQYF. The CDR3 nucleotides read TGCAGTGCTCCCAAAGGGGCTGCCGTCCAACAGACCCAGTACTTC.

This clonotype has at least ten counts. The rearrangement joins TRBV5-6 to TRBJ2-3; D is uncertain. The germline V gene encodes CDR1 SGHDT and CDR2 YYEEEE. The CDR3 consists of 13 residues. Trimming took 0 bases from V and 6 from J, leaving 8 bases between them. CDR3 nucleotide sequence: TGTGCCAGCAGCTTGGCCGCCCGTGATACGCAGTATTTT. It translates to CASSLAARDTQYF.

The chain combines TRBV6-1 with TRBJ2-3; D possibly matches TRBD1 or TRBD2 (6 bases each). This CDR3 spans 14 amino acids. Germline V gene sequence: CDR1 MNHNS, CDR2 SASEGT. V lost 9 bases and J lost 1, with 14 bases in between. The CDR3 sequence: CASFGGVGTDTQYF. The CDR3 nucleotides read TGTGCCAGTTTCGGGGGCGTCGGCACAGATACGCAGTATTTT.

This clonotype was recorded once. The chain links TRBV12-3 or TRBV12-4 to TRBJ1-1; TRBD1 is a possible D gene (5 bases). V lost 5 bases and J lost 5, with 18 bases in between. This CDR3 spans 15 amino acids. The CDR3 nucleotides read TGTGCCAGCAGTCTGGGGCCGCCGGTAGGGACTGAAGCTTTCTTT. Protein: CASSLGPPVGTEAFF.

This clonotype was seen a handful of times. This chain uses TRBV5-1 with TRBJ2-1; 8 nucleotides match TRBD2. This CDR3 is 18 amino acids long. CDR1 SGHRS and CDR2 YFSETQ come from the germline V gene. V lost 4 bases, J lost 5 bases, and 17 bases stayed unmatched. This CDR3 is CASSRAVGAGGGHNEQFF. The CDR3 DNA follows: TGCGCCAGCAGCCGCGCTGTTGGTGCGGGCGGGGGGCACAATGAGCAGTTCTTC.

There are a few counts of this clonotype. The chain uses TRBV29-1 and TRBJ2-1; no clear D. This CDR3 is built from 13 residues. Germline-derived CDR1 and CDR2 are SQVTM and ANQGSEA. V lost 0 bases and J lost 3, with 6 bases in between. The CDR3 reads CSVEDLGYNEQFF. In nucleotides, the CDR3 is TGCAGCGTTGAAGATCTTGGCTACAATGAGCAGTTCTTC.

For this clonotype: A read error may be the cause here, since a much bigger clone is one base away. The chain couples TRBV20-1 to TRBJ2-7, with D uncertain. Germline V lookup: CDR1 DFQATT, CDR2 SNEGSKA (reference sequence). The CDR3 loop spans 14 amino acids. Trimming stripped 3 bases from V and 0 bases from J, with 12 bases between. This chain's CDR3 is CSARAQRVSYEQYF. The CDR3 region has the DNA TGCAGTGCTAGGGCACAGAGAGTCTCCTACGAGCAGTACTTC.

This clonotype was seen many times. The chain has TRBV20-1 and TRBJ1-6; no clear D gene. The CDR3 is made up of 13 amino acids. Germline V gives CDR1 DFQATT, CDR2 SNEGSKA (reference sequence). Trimming removed 0 bases from V and 7 bases from J, with 7 bases in between. The CDR3 nucleotides read TGCAGTGCTAGAGATAGTGGAAATTCACCCCTCCACTTT. Protein: CSARDSGNSPLHF.